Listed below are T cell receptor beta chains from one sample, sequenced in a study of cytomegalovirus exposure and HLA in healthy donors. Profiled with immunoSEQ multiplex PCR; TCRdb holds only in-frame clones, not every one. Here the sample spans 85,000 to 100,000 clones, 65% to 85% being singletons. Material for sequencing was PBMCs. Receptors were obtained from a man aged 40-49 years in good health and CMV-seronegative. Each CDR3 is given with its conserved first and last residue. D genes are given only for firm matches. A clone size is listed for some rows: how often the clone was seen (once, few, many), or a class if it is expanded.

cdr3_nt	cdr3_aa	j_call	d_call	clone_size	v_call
TGTGCCATCAGTGAGCGACAGAGCTCTGGAAACACCATATATTTT	CAISERQSSGNTIYF	TRBJ1-3	NA	NA	TRBV10-3
TGCGCCAGCAGCTGGGGACAGTTAACTAGCTCCTACGAGCAGTACTTC	CASSWGQLTSSYEQYF	TRBJ2-7	TRBD1	NA	TRBV5-1
TGTGCCATCAGTGAGACTAGCGGGGGGGCCCGTTTATGGCAGTTCTTC	CAISETSGGARLWQFF	TRBJ2-1	TRBD2	few	TRBV10-3
TGTGCCAGCAGTCCTCTCCAGGGGGCTAGAGAAAAACTGTTTTTT	CASSPLQGAREKLFF	TRBJ1-4	TRBD1	few	TRBV9
TGTGCCAGTAGTCCCGGGGACAGCTCCTACGAGCAGTACTTC	CASSPGDSSYEQYF	TRBJ2-7	TRBD1	NA	TRBV19
TGTGCCAGCAGTGAATCACGGGGGGCTTCGGCTGAGCAGTTCTTC	CASSESRGASAEQFF	TRBJ2-1	NA	NA	TRBV6-1
TGTGCCAGCAGCCTTGTGAGACAGACCGGGGAGCTGTTTTTT	CASSLVRQTGELFF	TRBJ2-2	NA	many	TRBV7-9
TGCAGCGTTGTGTTGGTGGTTAGCTCGGGGGTCCGGTCCACCTTC	CSVVLVVSSGVRSTF	TRBJ1-2	NA	few	TRBV29-1
TGTGCCACCAGCGAGGGGGCGGGACGAGGGGCGGGTCGGGAGACCCAGTACTTC	CATSEGAGRGAGRETQYF	TRBJ2-5	NA	few	TRBV15
TGTGCCAGCAGTCAACTAGCGGGAGATACCGGGGAGCTGTTTTTT	CASSQLAGDTGELFF	TRBJ2-2	TRBD2	few	TRBV25-1
TGTGCCAGCAGTTTATCCTCGGAAGGGGTTGGGCCTCAGCCCCAGCATTTT	CASSLSSEGVGPQPQHF	TRBJ1-5	NA	NA	TRBV27
TGTGCCAGCGGAGGATATGGAGAGACCCAGTACTTC	CASGGYGETQYF	TRBJ2-5	NA	NA	TRBV7-8
TGTGCCAGCGGCGGACAGGGGAACCAGCCCCAGCATTTT	CASGGQGNQPQHF	TRBJ1-5	TRBD1	few	TRBV2
TGTGCCAGCAGCCCGACAGGGGCGCATAGCAATCAGCCCCAGCATTTT	CASSPTGAHSNQPQHF	TRBJ1-5	TRBD1	NA	TRBV27
TGTGCCAGCAGCCGAAAGACAGGGACCACTGAAGCTTTCTTT	CASSRKTGTTEAFF	TRBJ1-1	TRBD1	NA	TRBV14
TGTGCCAGCAGACTACAGGGGCTTGAAGCTTTCTTT	CASRLQGLEAFF	TRBJ1-1	TRBD1	NA	TRBV28
TGCGCCAGCGGCGAGGGACAGGGTGGCGAAAAACTGTTTTTT	CASGEGQGGEKLFF	TRBJ1-4	TRBD1	NA	TRBV5-1
TGTGCCAGCAGCGGGACAGGACAACCCAATCAGCCCCAGCATTTT	CASSGTGQPNQPQHF	TRBJ1-5	TRBD1	few	TRBV25-1
TGCGCCAGCAGCTTGGGTTCTAGCGGGATCACCGGGGAGCTGTTTTTT	CASSLGSSGITGELFF	TRBJ2-2	TRBD2	NA	TRBV5-1
TGTGCCAGCACCAGAGGGGGCGCCGGCACTGAAGCTTTCTTT	CASTRGGAGTEAFF	TRBJ1-1	TRBD1	NA	TRBV28
TGTGCCAGCAGTCCGCCGGGGACAAGCTCCTACGAGCAGTACTTC	CASSPPGTSSYEQYF	TRBJ2-7	NA	NA	TRBV28
TGTGCCTGGAGTGTACGTTTAGGAGGGGCCAAAAACATTCAGTACTTC	CAWSVRLGGAKNIQYF	TRBJ2-4	NA	NA	TRBV30
TGCGCCAGCAGCACGGGGACAGGGCTGCCCGATGGCTACACCTTC	CASSTGTGLPDGYTF	TRBJ1-2	TRBD1	NA	TRBV5-1
TGTGCCAGCAGCTTAGAAGACAGGGTAGCTAATGAAAAACTGTTTTTT	CASSLEDRVANEKLFF	TRBJ1-4	TRBD1	NA	TRBV7-8
TGTGCCTGGGGTCGGGGCTATAATTCACCCCTCCACTTT	CAWGRGYNSPLHF	TRBJ1-6	NA	NA	TRBV30
TGTGCCAGCAGCCAAGCTCTAGCGGGGGGCCCAGATACGCAGTATTTT	CASSQALAGGPDTQYF	TRBJ2-3	TRBD2	NA	TRBV4-2
TGCAGCGTTGTTGGCTCCTCCTACGAGCAGTACTTC	CSVVGSSYEQYF	TRBJ2-7	NA	NA	TRBV29-1